The present entry profiles one TCR beta chain with its context. Some clones are missing from TCRdb's copy, which holds only in-frame ones; the method was immunoSEQ multiplex PCR. The sample shows 90,000 to 110,000 clones, approximately 80% of them seen only once. The CDR3 consists of 15 residues. From germline, CDR1 is SGDLS and CDR2 YYNGEE. V was pared by 4 bases and J by 5 bases, with 12 bases of the junction left unmatched. The data derive from a study of blood T cell repertoires in COVID-19. Study context: The origin of the acute and convalescent COVID-19 samples was the United States, Italy and Spain.

The sequencing sample was made of peripheral blood. The chain uses TRBV9 and TRBJ2-7; 7 bases line up with TRBD1. The origin of this receptor is a woman older than 75 with active or convalescent COVID-19. In nucleotides, the CDR3 is TGTGCCAGCAGCCCCTTGGGGGACAGATCCCACGAGCAGTACTTC. This sequence encodes CASSPLGDRSHEQYF.